This TCR beta chain was sequenced during a study of blood T cell repertoires in COVID-19. Study background: Collection of acute and convalescent COVID-19 samples took place in the United States, Italy and Spain. Sources were T cells, B-cell-depleted T cells, or PBMCs; the material itself was cDNA or gDNA.

Study processing details: Nucleated cell number was recorded as an estimate derived from reference gene primer amplification. TCRdb keeps only in-frame clones here, not all; method: immunoSEQ multiplex PCR. V, J and clone size reflect that table, while D and trimming were determined from the DNA. The table lists some 87,000 clones, approximately 91% of them singletons. V gave up 4 bases and J gave up 5 bases; unmatched junction bases: 5. From germline, CDR1 is MNHEY and CDR2 SVGAGI. The CDR3 contains 15 residues. The sequence came from an older woman with acute or convalescent COVID-19. This sequence joins TRBV6-5 and TRBJ1-5; 10 bases align to TRBD1. Sample: peripheral blood. The CDR3 region is CASSFGTGAHQPQHF. The CDR3 coding sequence is TGTGCCAGCAGTTTCGGGACAGGGGCCCATCAGCCCCAGCATTTT.